This T cell receptor (beta chain) was sequenced for a study of blood T cell repertoires in COVID-19. At the level of the study: The samples span acute and convalescent COVID-19 from the United States, Italy and Spain. T cells, B-cell-depleted T cells, or PBMCs provided the cDNA or gDNA that served as material.

This clone has a handful of counts. Trimming removed 3 bases at V and 9 bases at J, with 6 bases between. The V gene's germline CDR1 is DFQATT and CDR2 SNEGSKA (reference sequence). This CDR3 comprises 10 residues. Measured with immunoSEQ multiplex PCR; TCRdb has only the in-frame clones, and not every one. The sample includes approximately 70,000 clones, 65% to 85% of them seen just once. The gene calls are TRBV20-1 and TRBJ1-3; D remains ambiguous. This receptor was taken from a man between 60 and 75 years old with COVID-19, enrolled during active disease. Sequencing was carried out using peripheral blood. This CDR3 reads CSASVCTIYF. The CDR3 DNA reads as TGCAGTGCTAGCGTTTGCACCATATATTTT.